This TCR beta chain was found in a study of regulatory T cells in long-lasting Graves disease. Arm-PCR of CDR3 regions and iRepertoire HTBI primers were used to build TCR beta libraries. Using its own MiXCR run on the multiplex PCR reads, TCRdb lists one record per CDR3 protein. In the table there are under 500,000 distinct CDR3 sequences, around 20% of which are singletons. This clonotype came up many times. With 10 bases removed from V and 7 bases from J, the gap between germline ends came to 14 bases. This CDR3 has 12 residues. The V gene's germline CDR1 is MNHNS and CDR2 SASEGT. Time point given: persistent/refractory GD, antithyroid drugs over 5 years with positive TRAb. PBMCs provided the RNA from which the TCR library was made.

The specimen comprised peripheral blood mononuclear cells (PBMCs), sampled when the disease was refractory, from a patient treated with antithyroid drugs. V is TRBV6-1 and J is TRBJ1-5; the D gene is possibly TRBD1 (6 bases). This receptor was taken from a female donor with Graves disease. The CDR3 sequence is CATGTLLQPQHF. As DNA, the CDR3 is TGTGCCACCGGGACATTATTACAGCCCCAGCATTTT.